Listed here are 6 T cell receptor beta chains from one sample, sequenced in a study. Cells sorted as Tregs were CD4+, CD25+ and CD127-/low. TCRdb re-analysed the 5' RACE reads in MiXCR, keeping a single row per CDR3 protein. The table includes tens of thousands of distinct CDR3 sequences, approximately 23% detected once. Sequences were obtained from Tregs sorted from a lymph node. The receptor source for this set is a female donor with breast cancer.

This clonotype was recorded many times. The chain has TRBV5-1 and TRBJ2-7; weak D call: TRBD2 (5 bases). Per the germline V gene, CDR1 is SGHRS and CDR2 is YFSETQ. The CDR3 spans 14 residues. Trimming stripped 0 bases from V and 1 base from J, with 8 bases between. The CDR3 nucleotides are TGCGCCAGCAGCTTGGCCGGGGTTTCCTACGAGCAGTACTTC. Translation gives CASSLAGVSYEQYF. Drawing the rest from reference TRBV5-1 and TRBJ2-7, the complete variable domain is KAGVTQTPRYLIKTRGQQVTLSCSPISGHRSVSWYQQTPGQGLQFLFEYFSETQRNKGNFPGRFSGRQFSNSRSEMNVSTLELGDSALYLCASSLAGVSYEQYFGPGTRLTVT.

The chain combines TRBV9 with TRBJ2-3, with 9 positions matching TRBD2. The CDR3 is 18 residues long. The ends lost 4 bases at V and 5 bases at J; junction bases unmatched: 17. The germline gives CDR1 SGDLS, CDR2 YYNGEE. The CDR3 sequence is CASSNHLLSGSLGDTQYF. CDR3 bases: TGTGCCAGCAGCAATCACCTTCTTAGCGGGAGCCTTGGAGATACGCAGTATTTT. Full variable domain (outside the CDR3, taken from reference TRBV9 and TRBJ2-3): DSGVTQTPKHLITATGQRVTLRCSPRSGDLSVYWYQQSLDQGLQFLIQYYNGEERAKGNILERFSAQQFPDLHSELNLSSLELGDSALYFCASSNHLLSGSLGDTQYFGPGTRLTVL.

This chain links TRBV30 with TRBJ2-7; D is uncertain. The V gene's germline CDR1 is GTSNPN and CDR2 SVGIG (reference sequence). Between the trimmed V and J ends, which lost 2 bases and 2 bases, there was a span of 10 bases. CDR3 length equals 13 residues. Here the CDR3 reads CAWSSHTAYEQYF. CDR3 sequence (DNA): TGTGCCTGGAGTAGCCACACCGCCTACGAGCAGTACTTC.

This clonotype was seen repeatedly, ten times or more. This chain connects TRBV4-1 to TRBJ2-3; 8 bases map to TRBD1. Germline values: CDR1 MGHRA, CDR2 YSYEKL. CDR3 size: 15 residues. V trimming: 5 bases; J trimming: 7 bases; junction bases outside the gene matches: 11. The CDR3 reads CASSFRTGNQNTQYF. DNA of the CDR3: TGCGCCAGCAGCTTCCGGACAGGGAATCAAAATACGCAGTATTTT.

There are a few counts of this clonotype. Written as DNA, the CDR3 is TGTGCCAGCAGCGTAGGTCCTAGCCCTACCACAGATACGCAGTATTTT. Translated, it gives CASSVGPSPTTDTQYF. J is TRBJ2-3 and V is TRBV9; the D gene is possibly TRBD2 (5 bases). V dropped 0 bases and J dropped 2 bases, with 13 bases sitting between them. CDR3 length: 16 residues. CDR1 is SGDLS, CDR2 YYNGEE, per germline.

The V and J genes are TRBV20-1 and TRBJ2-4; TRBD2 agrees at 8 bases. The germline V gene has CDR1 DFQATT and CDR2 SNEGSKA (reference sequence). V shed 2 bases and J 7 bases; nucleotides not matched to a gene: 13. This CDR3 spans 16 amino acids. The CDR3: CSARPLLGLVWNIQYF. CDR3 nucleotide sequence: TGCAGTGCTAGACCCTTATTGGGACTAGTCTGGAACATTCAGTACTTC.